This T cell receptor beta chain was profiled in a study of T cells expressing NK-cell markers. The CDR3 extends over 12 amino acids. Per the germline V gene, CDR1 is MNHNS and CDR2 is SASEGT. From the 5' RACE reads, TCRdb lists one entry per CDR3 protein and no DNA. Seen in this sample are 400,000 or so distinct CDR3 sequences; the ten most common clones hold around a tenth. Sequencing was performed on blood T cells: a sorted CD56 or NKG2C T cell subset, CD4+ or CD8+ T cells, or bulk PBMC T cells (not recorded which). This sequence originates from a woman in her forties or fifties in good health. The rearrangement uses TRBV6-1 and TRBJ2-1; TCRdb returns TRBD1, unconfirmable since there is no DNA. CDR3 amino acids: CVIWARNNEQFF.